The entry below gives a single TCR beta chain sequence along with its context. The germline V and J ends were trimmed by 0 bases and 9 bases, with 6 bases remaining between them. In germline, CDR1 is GTSNPN, CDR2 SVGIG (reference sequence). The CDR3 contains 11 residues. The data derive from a study of blood T cell repertoires in COVID-19. Study-wide background: COVID-19 samples from acute and convalescent phases originated in the United States, Italy and Spain.

The data were produced by immunoSEQ multiplex PCR, yet TCRdb's version contains in-frame clones alone and is incomplete. The repertoire includes over 150,000 clones, around 85% of them detected once, and approximately 13% sits in the top ten. This rearrangement joins TRBV30 to TRBJ1-3; D call uncertain. This clonotype was obtained from a woman aged 50 to 60 with acute or convalescent COVID-19. The sample taken for sequencing was peripheral blood. The CDR3 sequence is CAWSVLGTIYF. The CDR3 DNA follows: TGTGCCTGGAGTGTACTAGGCACCATATATTTT.